These 26 T cell receptor beta chains were sequenced from one sample in a study of shared clonotypes between healthy human individuals. Sequencing used immunoSEQ multiplex PCR; TCRdb keeps in-frame clones, though not all of them. The table has about 1.5 million clones, about 98% seen once. The sequenced sample consisted of naive CD4+ T cells sorted from blood. Documented subset: CD45RA+ positively selected. Every receptor here comes from a man in his thirties or forties in good health.

The J gene is TRBJ2-1, the V gene TRBV19; D gene uncertain. V was trimmed by 6 bases and J by 10 bases, leaving 10 bases between them. The CDR3 is 11 amino acids. The germline V gene encodes CDR1 LNHDA and CDR2 SQIVND (reference sequence). CDR3 coding DNA: TGTGCCAGTAGGGTAACTTCGGAGCAGTTCTTC. This encodes CASRVTSEQFF.

This chain uses TRBV19 with TRBJ2-7; 10 nucleotides match TRBD1. The V segment lost 4 bases and the J segment 3 bases; nucleotides outside the gene matches: 3. This CDR3 is built from 14 residues. Germline V gives CDR1 LNHDA, CDR2 SQIVND (reference sequence). The DNA of the CDR3 is TGTGCCAGTAGTACCGGACAGGGGGACTACGAGCAGTACTTC. Translating it yields CASSTGQGDYEQYF.

This rearrangement joins TRBV6-6 to TRBJ1-4; D remains ambiguous. Germline CDR1 MNHNY, CDR2 SVGAGI (reference sequence). V was pared by 3 bases and J by 1 base, with 9 bases between. This CDR3 spans 15 amino acids. The CDR3 spells CASSYTGGTNEKLFF. The CDR3 coding sequence is TGTGCCAGCAGTTATACCGGAGGAACTAATGAAAAACTGTTTTTT.

The V call is TRBV5-1, the J call TRBJ1-1; D remains ambiguous. The V end was cut by 0 bases, the J end by 5 bases, with 11 bases between. This CDR3 spans 14 amino acids. Germline CDR1 and CDR2: SGHRS and YFSETQ. The CDR3 here is CASSLEIRNTEAFF. In nucleotides, the CDR3 is TGCGCCAGCAGCTTGGAAATCCGGAATACTGAAGCTTTCTTT.

For the CDR3, the DNA is TGTGCCAGACTAAAAGATTATGGCTACACCTTC. It encodes CARLKDYGYTF. The rearrangement joins TRBV28 to TRBJ1-2; no clear D. Trimming took 9 bases from V and 5 from J, leaving 10 bases between them. CDR3 length: 11 residues. Germline V gene lookup returns CDR1 MDHEN and CDR2 SYDVKM.

V and J are TRBV2 and TRBJ2-6; the match to TRBD1 covers 10 bases. The CDR3 length is 16 residues. Germline CDR1 SNHLY, CDR2 FYNNEI. Trimming took 7 bases from V and 3 from J; bases not matched to a gene: 6. The CDR3 is CASNRDRGYGANVLTF. CDR3 nucleotides: TGTGCCAGCAACCGGGACAGGGGATATGGGGCCAACGTCCTGACTTTC.

V gene TRBV5-1 combines with J gene TRBJ1-4, with D uncertain. The CDR3 runs 13 residues. The V gene lost 5 bases and the J gene lost 0 bases, with 5 bases spanning the gap. Per the germline V gene, CDR1 is SGHRS and CDR2 is YFSETQ. The CDR3 protein is CASRAATNEKLFF. DNA of the CDR3: TGCGCCAGCAGGGCAGCAACTAATGAAAAACTGTTTTTT.

The rearrangement joins TRBV5-4 to TRBJ2-3, with TRBD2 matching over 10 bases. The ends lost 5 bases at V and 4 bases at J; junction bases unmatched: 7. The CDR3 loop spans 15 amino acids. Looked up from germline, CDR1 is SGHNT and CDR2 is YYREEE (reference sequence). The chain's CDR3 is CASSGAGGPSDTQYF. CDR3 in DNA: TGTGCCAGCAGTGGAGCGGGAGGGCCGTCAGATACGCAGTATTTT.

The chain combines TRBV7-9 with TRBJ2-5, with TRBD2 matching over 16 bases. The germline CDR1 and CDR2 sequences are SEHNR and FQNEAQ (reference sequence). J was trimmed by 5 bases and V by 4 bases; bases with no gene match: 4. This CDR3 comprises 16 residues. The DNA of the CDR3 is TGTGCCAGCAGCTCCGGGACTAGCGGGAGGGGGGAGACCCAGTACTTC. Translating it yields CASSSGTSGRGETQYF.

V and J are TRBV6-1 and TRBJ1-5, with TRBD1 matching 8 bases. Germline lookup yields CDR1 MNHNS and CDR2 SASEGT. This CDR3 has 13 residues. The V gene end was trimmed by 7 bases and the J gene end by 5 bases; junction bases not matched to a gene: 4. CDR3 region: CASTDRAYQPQHF. For the CDR3, the DNA is TGTGCCAGCACGGACAGGGCGTATCAGCCCCAGCATTTT.

This clone was picked up one time. The genes are TRBV18 and TRBJ1-1; the match to TRBD1 covers 11 bases. Germline lookup yields CDR1 KGHSH and CDR2 LQKENI. The CDR3 has 17 residues. J lost 7 bases, V lost 3 bases, and 13 bases had no gene match. The CDR3 here is CASSPSPPGQGDYEAFF. CDR3 nucleotide sequence: TGTGCCAGCTCACCTAGCCCCCCGGGACAGGGGGACTATGAAGCTTTCTTT.

CDR3 in DNA: TGTGCCAGCAGCCCACGACTAGCGGGAGGGCATGAGCAGTTCTTC. The encoded protein is CASSPRLAGGHEQFF. The chain combines TRBV7-2 with TRBJ2-1, with TRBD2 matching over 14 bases. Trimming took 5 bases from V and 8 from J; bases not matched to a gene: 5. This CDR3 contains 15 residues. Germline assignment: CDR1 SGHTA and CDR2 FQGNSA.

The chain carries TRBV5-1 and TRBJ2-5, with D tentatively TRBD2 (6 bases). The CDR3 runs to 14 residues. The V gene lost 4 bases and the J gene lost 5 bases, with 15 bases spanning the gap. Per germline, CDR1 SGHRS and CDR2 YFSETQ. As DNA, the CDR3 is TGCGCCAGCAGCCCACCCGGGGGAATGGAGACCCAGTACTTC. Its translation is CASSPPGGMETQYF.

J is TRBJ2-5 and V is TRBV7-9; D is possibly TRBD1 (5 bases). Germline CDR1 SEHNR, CDR2 FQNEAQ (reference sequence). V lost 5 bases and J 3 bases, leaving 19 bases between the germline ends. The CDR3 runs to 16 residues. The CDR3 region is CASSPNWAQAEETQYF. In nucleotides, the CDR3 is TGTGCCAGCAGCCCCAACTGGGCACAGGCTGAAGAGACCCAGTACTTC. Based on the CDR3 plus reference TRBV7-9 and TRBJ2-5, the full variable domain is DTGVSQNPRHKITKRGQNVTFRCDPISEHNRLYWYRQTLGQGPEFLTYFQNEAQLEKSRLLSDRFSAERPKGSFSTLEIQRTEQGDSAMYLCASSPNWAQAEETQYFGPGTRLLVL.

This chain links TRBV7-9 with TRBJ2-1; TRBD1 matches at 8 bases. Germline CDR1 reads SEHNR; CDR2 reads FQNEAQ (reference sequence). V trimming: 8 bases; J trimming: 6 bases; junction bases outside the gene matches: 18. The CDR3 is 17 amino acids. The CDR3 is CASRVAFQGASGNEQFF. The DNA for the CDR3 is TGTGCCAGCCGAGTGGCATTCCAGGGGGCATCGGGCAATGAGCAGTTCTTC.

The chain is built from TRBV5-5 and TRBJ1-2; 9 positions agree with TRBD1. Germline lookup yields CDR1 SGHKS and CDR2 YYEKEE (reference sequence). Trimming cost V 2 bases and J 4 bases; bases outside gene matches: 12. This CDR3 is 17 amino acids long. CDR3 sequence reads: CASSFRGPQGASYGYTF. The DNA of the CDR3 is TGTGCCAGCAGCTTTAGGGGACCACAGGGGGCGAGCTATGGCTACACCTTC.

The chain combines TRBV5-4 with TRBJ2-1, with unresolved D. The CDR3 loop spans 12 amino acids. V was pared by 3 bases and J by 4 bases, with 5 bases between. Per germline, CDR1 SGHNT and CDR2 YYREEE (reference sequence). The CDR3 nucleotides are TGTGCCAGCAGCTGGAATTACAATGAGCAGTTCTTC. Its translation: CASSWNYNEQFF. The variable domain in full, completed from reference TRBV5-4 and TRBJ2-1, reads ETGVTQSPTHLIKTRGQQVTLRCSSQSGHNTVSWYQQALGQGPQFIFQYYREEENGRGNFPPRFSGLQFPNYSSELNVNALELDDSALYLCASSWNYNEQFFGPGTRLTVL.

The chain joins TRBV10-1 to TRBJ1-4; TRBD1 is a possible D gene (6 bases). The CDR3 consists of 13 residues. The V end was cut by 8 bases, the J end by 4 bases, with 11 bases between. Germline V lookup: CDR1 WNHNN, CDR2 SYGVQD (reference sequence). CDR3 amino acids: CASGTGFNEKLFF. CDR3 sequence (DNA): TGCGCCAGCGGTACAGGGTTTAATGAAAAACTGTTTTTT.

The rearrangement joins TRBV29-1 to TRBJ2-3, with 15 bases aligning to TRBD2. The V gene end was trimmed by 1 base and the J gene end by 0 bases; junction bases not matched to a gene: 2. Germline values: CDR1 SQVTM, CDR2 ANQGSEA. The CDR3 consists of 17 residues. The CDR3 DNA is TGCAGCGTTGAAGGGACTAGCGGGAGGGAAAGCACAGATACGCAGTATTTT. Its translation is CSVEGTSGRESTDTQYF.

This rearrangement joins TRBV5-4 to TRBJ2-2, with TRBD2 identical over 7 bases. Germline lookup yields CDR1 SGHNT and CDR2 YYREEE (reference sequence). The CDR3 has 17 residues. Trimming took 2 bases from V and 7 from J; bases not matched to a gene: 14. CDR3 region: CASSLQSGNPLVGELFF. As DNA, the CDR3 is TGTGCCAGCAGCTTACAGAGCGGGAATCCCCTCGTCGGGGAGCTGTTTTTT.

Only a few counts were recorded for this clone. The chain links TRBV30 to TRBJ2-7, with 8 bases identical to TRBD1. CDR1 GTSNPN and CDR2 SVGIG come from the germline V gene (reference sequence). After removal of 4 bases from V and 1 base from J, the junction contained 9 bases not matched to a gene. The CDR3 length is 15 residues. CDR3 DNA: TGTGCCTGGACCCCAAGGACAGGGATTTCCTACGAGCAGTACTTC. It yields the protein CAWTPRTGISYEQYF.

The chain employs TRBV29-1 and TRBJ2-3, with D possibly matching TRBD2 (6 bases). The ends were cut back, 6 bases at V and 0 bases at J, with 13 bases in the middle. Germline CDR1 is SQVTM and CDR2 is ANQGSEA. The CDR3 is 14 residues long. The CDR3, as DNA: TGCAGCGTGGGGGAGGTTCTGAGCACAGATACGCAGTATTTT. It yields the protein CSVGEVLSTDTQYF.

The V call is TRBV5-5, the J call TRBJ1-1, with D tentatively TRBD1 (5 bases). Trimming took off 4 bases at V and 4 bases at J, with 14 bases between the two ends. Germline-derived CDR1 and CDR2 are SGHKS and YYEKEE (reference sequence). The CDR3 totals 14 residues. The CDR3 DNA sequence: TGTGCCAGCAGCGAGGAGGGGTGGGGCACTGAAGCTTTCTTT. Translation: CASSEEGWGTEAFF.

The J gene is TRBJ2-2, the V gene TRBV5-1; D unresolved. The CDR3 covers 14 residues. Germline V gives CDR1 SGHRS, CDR2 YFSETQ. V dropped 5 bases and J dropped 1 base, with 9 bases sitting between them. The CDR3 region has the DNA TGCGCCAGCAGGGTTGGATTGAACACCGGGGAGCTGTTTTTT. It specifies CASRVGLNTGELFF.

The chain couples TRBV6-1 to TRBJ2-1; D might be TRBD2 (6 bases). Trimming pared 11 bases from V and 1 base from J, leaving 15 bases between. CDR3 length: 14 amino acids. Germline V gene sequence: CDR1 MNHNS, CDR2 SASEGT. The CDR3 here is CASGRDLSYNEQFF. CDR3 in DNA: TGTGCCTCAGGAAGGGACTTATCCTACAATGAGCAGTTCTTC.

The V gene is TRBV18, the J gene TRBJ2-7; 15 positions agree with TRBD2. V was pared by 3 bases and J by 3 bases, with 9 bases of the junction left unmatched. There are 18 residues in the CDR3. Looked up from germline, CDR1 is KGHSH and CDR2 is LQKENI. The CDR3 sequence: CASSPPGLAGGLGYEQYF. The DNA of the CDR3 is TGTGCCAGCTCACCTCCGGGACTAGCGGGAGGACTCGGCTACGAGCAGTACTTC.